The 23 T cell receptor beta chains presented below share a single source sample, sequenced in a study of CD8 T cells in ankylosing spondylitis. One entry per CDR3 protein, called by TCRdb with MiXCR from the 5' RACE reads. The sample lists 150,000 to 200,000 distinct CDR3 sequences; around 17% were seen once. The sample was blood, either unsorted or a sorted T cell fraction (not recorded which). These receptors came from a male donor with ankylosing spondylitis or in good health (not recorded which).

The rearrangement joins TRBV7-8 to TRBJ1-3; D gene unclear. Between the trimmed V and J ends, which lost 2 bases and 6 bases, there was a span of 11 bases. The CDR3 has 14 residues. The germline CDR1 and CDR2 sequences are SGHVS and FQNEAQ. CDR3: CASSLLGVSNTIYF. DNA for the CDR3: TGTGCCAGCAGCTTACTCGGGGTATCAAACACCATATATTTT.

The V call is TRBV20-1, the J call TRBJ2-5; maybe TRBD2 (6 bases). CDR1 DFQATT and CDR2 SNEGSKA come from the germline V gene (reference sequence). Trimming stripped 5 bases from V and 5 bases from J, with 15 bases between. This CDR3 spans 13 amino acids. CDR3 residues: CSAYGGSEETQYF. The DNA of the CDR3 is TGCAGTGCTTATGGGGGGAGCGAGGAGACCCAGTACTTC.

This clonotype was detected a few times. This sequence joins TRBV5-5 and TRBJ1-5; tentatively, D is TRBD1 (5 bases). Germline V gene lookup returns CDR1 SGHKS and CDR2 YYEKEE (reference sequence). Trimming shortened V by 4 bases and J by 2 bases, and 19 bases separated the two germline ends. The CDR3 totals 17 residues. The CDR3 bases are TGTGCCAGCAGCCCCCTTGGGCACCGAGGGGGCAATCAGCCCCAGCATTTT. It is translated as CASSPLGHRGGNQPQHF.

At least ten counts were recorded for this clonotype. The chain combines TRBV5-1 with TRBJ2-5, with D hard to call. Germline-derived CDR1 and CDR2 are SGHRS and YFSETQ. Trimming took 4 bases from V and 3 from J, leaving 13 bases between them. This CDR3 region has 14 residues. The chain's CDR3 is CASSETQKEETQYF. Here the CDR3 DNA reads TGCGCCAGCAGCGAGACCCAGAAGGAAGAGACCCAGTACTTC.

The sample holds many counts of this clonotype. The rearrangement links TRBV20-1 to TRBJ2-3, with a possible D match to TRBD2 (7 bases). This CDR3 region has 15 residues. V lost 6 bases and J 2 bases, leaving 18 bases between the germline ends. CDR1 and CDR2 (germline): DFQATT, SNEGSKA (reference sequence). CDR3 sequence reads: CSATERAGATDTQYF. The CDR3 region has the DNA TGCAGTGCCACCGAGAGGGCGGGGGCCACAGATACGCAGTATTTT.

This clonotype came up many times. J is TRBJ2-2 and V is TRBV12-3 or TRBV12-4, with D maybe TRBD2 (7 bases). CDR3 length equals 15 residues. V lost 3 bases, J lost 2 bases, and 10 bases lay in between. Here the CDR3 reads CASSFGGANTGELFF. In nucleotides, the CDR3 is TGTGCCAGCAGTTTTGGGGGGGCTAACACCGGGGAGCTGTTTTTT.

This clonotype came up many times. This sequence joins TRBV5-1 and TRBJ1-1; tentative D call: TRBD1 (5 bases). Germline V lookup: CDR1 SGHRS, CDR2 YFSETQ. V was trimmed by 4 bases and J by 2 bases, leaving 12 bases between them. There are 14 residues in the CDR3. The CDR3 nucleotides read TGCGCCAGCAGCCTGACGACAGCAAACACTGAAGCTTTCTTT. This codes for CASSLTTANTEAFF.

This sequence joins TRBV3-1 and TRBJ2-7; D is possibly TRBD1 or TRBD2 (5 bases each). The V and J ends lost 2 bases and 3 bases respectively, with 11 bases between them. Germline CDR1 reads LGHDT; CDR2 reads YNNKEL (reference sequence). The CDR3 is made up of 14 amino acids. The CDR3 loop is CASSQRGGGYEQYF. The CDR3 DNA follows: TGTGCCAGCAGCCAAAGGGGTGGGGGCTACGAGCAGTACTTC.

Many counts were recorded for this clonotype. CDR3 amino acids: CASSEASGSKNEQFF. In DNA, the CDR3 is TGCGCCAGCAGCGAAGCTAGCGGGAGTAAGAATGAGCAGTTCTTC. The rearrangement joins TRBV5-1 to TRBJ2-1; the match to TRBD2 covers 10 bases. The CDR3 sequence is 15 residues long. J was trimmed by 7 bases and V by 4 bases; bases with no gene match: 8. Germline CDR1 reads SGHRS; CDR2 reads YFSETQ.

The rearrangement joins TRBV29-1 to TRBJ2-7; TRBD1 matches at 8 bases. Germline values: CDR1 SQVTM, CDR2 ANQGSEA. This CDR3 region has 13 residues. After removal of 0 bases from V and 6 bases from J, the junction contained 4 bases not matched to a gene. The CDR3 sequence is CSVEDRGRSEQYF. CDR3 DNA sequence: TGCAGCGTTGAAGACAGGGGGCGTTCCGAGCAGTACTTC.

This clonotype has a count of ten or more. The V and J genes are TRBV6-5 and TRBJ1-6; a possible D gene is TRBD1 (5 bases). V was trimmed by 0 bases and J by 8 bases, leaving 8 bases between them. Germline-derived CDR1 and CDR2 are MNHEY and SVGAGI. This CDR3 region has 14 residues. The CDR3 sequence: CASSYSMGDSPLHF. The CDR3 region has the DNA TGTGCCAGCAGTTACTCGATGGGGGATTCACCCCTCCACTTT.

This clonotype was observed at least ten times. V gene TRBV15 combines with J gene TRBJ1-2; D unclear. This CDR3 has 12 amino acids. V was shortened by 3 bases and J by 7 bases, with 9 bases between the two germline ends. Germline V gene sequence: CDR1 LNHNV, CDR2 YYDKDF (reference sequence). In DNA form, the CDR3 reads TGTGCCACCAGCAGGGGCGAGAGTGGCTACACCTTC. It yields the protein CATSRGESGYTF.

There are a few counts of this clonotype. As DNA, the CDR3 is TGCGCCAGCAGTGAATGGAGACAGGGTCCTGTCGAGCAGTACTTC. It translates to CASSEWRQGPVEQYF. This rearrangement joins TRBV10-1 to TRBJ2-7, with TRBD1 matching over 7 bases. This CDR3 has 15 amino acids. Germline trimming cut 3 bases from V and 6 bases from J; bases unmatched to any gene: 11. Germline CDR1 and CDR2: WNHNN and SYGVQD (reference sequence).

This clonotype was picked up many times. The rearrangement links TRBV3-1 to TRBJ2-1; 8 positions agree with TRBD2. Germline CDR1 and CDR2: LGHDT and YNNKEL (reference sequence). This CDR3 comprises 13 residues. The V and J ends lost 3 bases and 7 bases, in that order; junction bases with no gene match: 2. CDR3 residues: CASSHGRVNEQFF. In DNA form, the CDR3 reads TGTGCCAGCAGCCACGGGAGGGTAAATGAGCAGTTCTTC.

This chain joins TRBV19 and TRBJ2-2, with 7 bases that match TRBD1. V trimming: 0 bases; J trimming: 6 bases; junction bases outside the gene matches: 4. There are 15 residues in the CDR3. CDR1 is LNHDA and CDR2 is SQIVND in the germline V gene (reference sequence). DNA of the CDR3: TGTGCCAGTAGTATAGAGACAGGGTCCCCCGGGGAGCTGTTTTTT. This codes for CASSIETGSPGELFF.

CDR3 sequence reads: CASSLGRNIQYF. The CDR3 coding sequence is TGTGCCAGCTCCCTGGGACGGAACATTCAGTACTTC. This rearrangement joins TRBV18 to TRBJ2-4; D may match TRBD1 or TRBD2 (5 bases each). CDR1 and CDR2 (germline): KGHSH, LQKENI. V gave up 6 bases and J gave up 7 bases, with 10 bases separating them. The CDR3 is 12 residues long.

There are many counts of this clonotype. The J gene is TRBJ2-3, the V gene TRBV10-3; 10 bases fit TRBD1. CDR1 is ENHRY and CDR2 is SYGVKD in the germline V gene. The ends lost 4 bases at V and 6 bases at J; junction bases unmatched: 13. The CDR3 totals 17 residues. The CDR3 DNA is TGTGCCATCAGTGGGGGATCGACAGGGGGCAATCGGGATACGCAGTATTTT. Protein product: CAISGGSTGGNRDTQYF.

This clonotype was seen only a few times. This chain joins TRBV5-8 and TRBJ2-2, with a possible D match to TRBD2 (6 bases). The CDR3 length is 16 residues. V was clipped by 5 bases and J by 5 bases, with 19 bases between them. Per germline, CDR1 SGHTS and CDR2 YDEGEE. In nucleotides, the CDR3 is TGTGCCAGCAGTTCCGGGACTCCCACAAGGACCGGGGAGCTGTTTTTT. The encoded protein is CASSSGTPTRTGELFF.

This clonotype was seen repeatedly, ten times or more. This chain uses TRBV5-1 with TRBJ1-1; D remains unclear. CDR3 size: 16 residues. Germline CDR1 reads SGHRS; CDR2 reads YFSETQ. Trimming removed 4 bases from V and 5 bases from J, with 21 bases in between. In DNA form, the CDR3 reads TGCGCCAGCAGCACTAATCCGCCCCAGACGGGGACTGAAGCTTTCTTT. Protein product: CASSTNPPQTGTEAFF. Complete variable domain (other parts from reference TRBV5-1 and TRBJ1-1): KAGVTQTPRYLIKTRGQQVTLSCSPISGHRSVSWYQQTPGQGLQFLFEYFSETQRNKGNFPGRFSGRQFSNSRSEMNVSTLELGDSALYLCASSTNPPQTGTEAFFGQGTRLTVV.

This sequence joins TRBV7-2 and TRBJ2-5; D is unresolved. Germline V gives CDR1 SGHTA, CDR2 FQGNSA. V lost 2 bases to trimming and J lost 7 bases, with 8 bases between them. The CDR3 length is 12 residues. The CDR3 spells CASSLRLGTQYF. Written as DNA, the CDR3 is TGTGCCAGCAGCTTAAGACTTGGGACCCAGTACTTC.

This clonotype was counted at least ten times. The chain carries TRBV12-3 or TRBV12-4 and TRBJ2-1, with 9 bases identical to TRBD2. CDR3 length: 17 amino acids. V was pared by 4 bases and J by 0 bases, with 7 bases of the junction left unmatched. CDR3 in DNA: TGTGCCAGCAGTTCCTGGACTAGCGCAAGCTCCTACAATGAGCAGTTCTTC. Translation: CASSSWTSASSYNEQFF.

Only a few counts were recorded for this clonotype. V usage is TRBV29-1 and J usage is TRBJ2-7; TRBD1 aligns across 9 bases. V lost 3 bases, J lost 4 bases, and 7 bases stayed unmatched. This CDR3 spans 14 amino acids. The germline gives CDR1 SQVTM, CDR2 ANQGSEA. CDR3 sequence reads: CSVEPGQGIYEQYF. CDR3 coding DNA: TGCAGCGTTGAGCCGGGACAGGGAATATACGAGCAGTACTTC.

The J gene is TRBJ2-2, the V gene TRBV20-1, with 10 positions matching TRBD2. The germline V gene encodes CDR1 DFQATT and CDR2 SNEGSKA (reference sequence). CDR3 length equals 17 residues. After removal of 0 bases from V and 4 bases from J, the junction contained 8 bases not matched to a gene. Here the CDR3 reads CSARDALAGASTGELFF. In DNA, the CDR3 is TGCAGTGCTAGAGACGCCCTAGCGGGAGCGAGCACCGGGGAGCTGTTTTTT.